Below are 29 T cell receptor beta chains sequenced from a single sample in a study of shared clonotypes between healthy human individuals. Naive-designated CD8 cells lacked CD45RO, were positively enriched for CCR7, and omitted terminally differentiated effector memory CD45RA+ cells. The table came from immunoSEQ multiplex PCR; TCRdb's copy has only in-frame clones and leaves some out. The sample contains approximately 840,000 clones, around 96% of which appear only once. The source material was naive CD8+ T cells sorted from blood. These receptors were collected from a man aged 25-40 years in good health.

V gene TRBV5-1 combines with J gene TRBJ2-7; 10 positions agree with TRBD1. CDR3 length equals 15 residues. Germline V gene sequence: CDR1 SGHRS, CDR2 YFSETQ. Unmatched junction bases numbered 8, after V lost 4 bases and J lost 4 bases. CDR3 DNA sequence: TGCGCCAGCAGCGGAGGGGACAGGGGTTTATACGAGCAGTACTTC. Translation gives CASSGGDRGLYEQYF.

The chain is built from TRBV7-2 and TRBJ2-7; D possibly matches TRBD1 or TRBD2 (6 bases each). Germline values: CDR1 SGHTA, CDR2 FQGNSA. CDR3 length: 13 amino acids. V was clipped by 2 bases and J by 3 bases, with 8 bases between them. The CDR3 protein is CASSLRGVYEQYF. DNA for the CDR3: TGTGCCAGCAGCTTAAGGGGGGTCTACGAGCAGTACTTC.

The count of this clone is one. The chain links TRBV4-1 to TRBJ1-5; TRBD1 agrees at 7 bases. The junction had 3 bases not matched to a gene; V was cut back by 3 bases and J by 4 bases. The CDR3 spans 14 residues. Germline V gene lookup returns CDR1 MGHRA and CDR2 YSYEKL. The CDR3 region has the DNA TGCGCCAGCAGCCAGAGACAGGGTAATCAGCCCCAGCATTTT. Protein: CASSQRQGNQPQHF.

This rearrangement joins TRBV10-3 to TRBJ2-7; 8 bases fit TRBD1. The germline gives CDR1 ENHRY, CDR2 SYGVKD. Trimming removed 7 bases from V and 5 bases from J; junction bases left unmatched: 10. The CDR3 extends over 14 amino acids. DNA of the CDR3: TGTGCCATCACACCCCAGGGGGCGAATAACGAGCAGTACTTC. The encoded protein is CAITPQGANNEQYF.

The rearrangement links TRBV6-5 to TRBJ2-3; D possibly corresponds to TRBD2 (6 bases). The CDR3 totals 16 residues. Trimming removed 0 bases at V and 4 bases at J, with 14 bases between. CDR1 and CDR2 (germline): MNHEY, SVGAGI. The CDR3 protein is CASSYSRLDRADTQYF. The CDR3 DNA sequence: TGTGCCAGCAGTTACTCAAGACTAGACCGGGCAGATACGCAGTATTTT.

V is TRBV27 and J is TRBJ2-1; TRBD2 aligns across 11 bases. J gave up 5 bases and V 7 bases, and 10 bases lay outside the gene matches. The CDR3 is 16 residues long. Germline V gene data show CDR1 as MNHEY and CDR2 as SMNVEV (reference sequence). The CDR3 sequence: CASTRTGTSGNNEQFF. The CDR3 DNA reads TGTGCCAGCACCCGAACCGGGACTAGCGGAAACAATGAGCAGTTCTTC.

The genes are TRBV5-4 and TRBJ2-5; TRBD2 matches at 9 bases. From germline, CDR1 is SGHNT and CDR2 YYREEE (reference sequence). The CDR3 has 15 amino acids. The trim removed 1 base at V and 5 bases at J, leaving 6 bases unmatched. CDR3 nucleotides: TGTGCCAGCAGCTTGTATGCGGGAGGGCCGGAGACCCAGTACTTC. Its protein is CASSLYAGGPETQYF.

This rearrangement joins TRBV27 to TRBJ1-5, with a tentative D call TRBD1 (5 bases). The CDR3 is 14 amino acids. V lost 5 bases, J lost 1 base, and 9 bases lay in between. Germline V gives CDR1 MNHEY, CDR2 SMNVEV (reference sequence). The CDR3 nucleotides are TGTGCCAGCAGTGCGGGACTGAGCAATCAGCCCCAGCATTTT. Residues: CASSAGLSNQPQHF.

This clone was recorded only once. The rearrangement links TRBV14 to TRBJ2-7; 9 bases map to TRBD2. The V gene end was trimmed by 1 base and the J gene end by 2 bases; junction bases not matched to a gene: 21. The CDR3 runs 21 residues. Germline V CDR1 and CDR2: SGHDN, FVKESK. The CDR3 reads CASSQVSPRGWVAGETYEQYF. The CDR3 DNA reads as TGTGCCAGCAGCCAAGTTTCCCCGAGGGGCTGGGTAGCGGGAGAGACCTACGAGCAGTACTTC.

The rearrangement joins TRBV7-9 to TRBJ2-1, with TRBD1 matching 9 bases. The J segment lost 9 bases and the V segment lost 5 bases, leaving 11 bases of the junction unmatched. Germline CDR1 SEHNR, CDR2 FQNEAQ (reference sequence). The CDR3 loop spans 15 amino acids. CDR3 residues: CASSGRDRVFAEQFF. The CDR3 bases are TGTGCCAGCAGCGGCCGGGACAGGGTCTTTGCTGAGCAGTTCTTC. The variable domain in full, with the rest retrieved from reference TRBV7-9 and TRBJ2-1, is DTGVSQNPRHKITKRGQNVTFRCDPISEHNRLYWYRQTLGQGPEFLTYFQNEAQLEKSRLLSDRFSAERPKGSFSTLEIQRTEQGDSAMYLCASSGRDRVFAEQFFGPGTRLTVL.

This chain joins TRBV7-9 and TRBJ2-2, with 8 positions matching TRBD1. The CDR3 is made up of 13 amino acids. J lost 6 bases, V lost 5 bases, and 2 bases had no gene match. Germline V gene lookup returns CDR1 SEHNR and CDR2 FQNEAQ (reference sequence). The CDR3 here is CASSQGAAGELFF. In DNA, the CDR3 is TGTGCCAGCAGCCAGGGGGCGGCCGGGGAGCTGTTTTTT. Looking up the rest from reference TRBV7-9 and TRBJ2-2 gives the full variable domain: DTGVSQNPRHKITKRGQNVTFRCDPISEHNRLYWYRQTLGQGPEFLTYFQNEAQLEKSRLLSDRFSAERPKGSFSTLEIQRTEQGDSAMYLCASSQGAAGELFFGEGSRLTVL.

V usage is TRBV27 and J usage is TRBJ2-7, with unresolved D. V gave up 7 bases and J gave up 0 bases, with 7 bases separating them. CDR3 length: 12 residues. Germline CDR1 and CDR2: MNHEY and SMNVEV (reference sequence). This CDR3 is CASIQDSYEQYF. The CDR3 DNA reads TGTGCCAGCATCCAAGACTCCTACGAGCAGTACTTC.

The chain uses TRBV4-3 and TRBJ2-2; D is unresolved. Germline V gene data show CDR1 as LGHNA and CDR2 as YSLEER. The CDR3 extends over 13 amino acids. The V end was cut by 6 bases, the J end by 6 bases, with 11 bases between. The CDR3 region is CASSVRKPGELFF. DNA of the CDR3: TGCGCCAGCAGTGTTCGAAAGCCCGGGGAGCTGTTTTTT.

V is TRBV4-1 and J is TRBJ2-7; 8 bases map to TRBD1. Germline CDR1 and CDR2: MGHRA and YSYEKL. J lost 12 bases, V lost 3 bases, and 10 bases had no gene match. This CDR3 region has 13 residues. CDR3 nucleotides: TGCGCCAGCAGCCACGATCCACGACAGGGGCTGTACTTC. This encodes CASSHDPRQGLYF.

The CDR3 here is CASSDRTLRNNEQFF. The CDR3 DNA is TGTGCCAGCAGCGACCGGACCCTGCGGAACAATGAGCAGTTCTTC. The chain is built from TRBV14 and TRBJ2-1, with D unresolved. This CDR3 has 15 amino acids. Trimming removed 5 bases from V and 5 bases from J, with 16 bases in between. CDR1 SGHDN and CDR2 FVKESK come from the germline V gene.

The chain is built from TRBV14 and TRBJ2-1; D remains ambiguous. Germline V gene data show CDR1 as SGHDN and CDR2 as FVKESK. The V gene lost 5 bases and the J gene lost 11 bases, with 13 bases spanning the gap. This CDR3 region has 12 residues. The CDR3 sequence: CASSILGIKQFF. The CDR3 DNA follows: TGTGCCAGCAGCATCCTCGGAATCAAGCAGTTCTTC. The entire variable domain, with the rest obtained from reference TRBV14 and TRBJ2-1, is as follows: EAGVTQFPSHSVIEKGQTVTLRCDPISGHDNLYWYRRVMGKEIKFLLHFVKESKQDESGMPNNRFLAERTGGTYSTLKVQPAELEDSGVYFCASSILGIKQFFGPGTRLTVL.

The chain combines TRBV5-1 with TRBJ2-5; D ambiguous. CDR3 length: 14 residues. V lost 0 bases and J 0 bases, leaving 6 bases between the germline ends. Germline assignment: CDR1 SGHRS and CDR2 YFSETQ. The CDR3 coding sequence is TGCGCCAGCAGCTTGGCCACTTACCAAGAGACCCAGTACTTC. This codes for CASSLATYQETQYF.

The gene calls are TRBV30 and TRBJ1-5; D remains unclear. The CDR3 spans 13 residues. Germline CDR1 GTSNPN, CDR2 SVGIG (reference sequence). V was shortened by 4 bases and J by 0 bases, with 7 bases between the two germline ends. In DNA form, the CDR3 reads TGTGCCTGGACAGACGATAGCAATCAGCCCCAGCATTTT. It encodes CAWTDDSNQPQHF.

The V and J genes are TRBV15 and TRBJ2-5; a weak D match, TRBD1 (6 bases). Trimming cost V 0 bases and J 4 bases, with 12 bases left between them. CDR1 is LNHNV and CDR2 is YYDKDF in the germline V gene (reference sequence). This CDR3 is 15 amino acids long. The CDR3 sequence is CATSRDQGLGETQYF. CDR3 bases: TGTGCCACCAGCAGAGATCAGGGGTTAGGAGAGACCCAGTACTTC.

The chain carries TRBV6-5 and TRBJ1-1, with D unclear. Germline V gene sequence: CDR1 MNHEY, CDR2 SVGAGI. The CDR3 loop spans 12 amino acids. Trimming took 6 bases from V and 4 from J, leaving 9 bases between them. The CDR3 nucleotides are TGTGCCAGCAGCCCGGACGGCACTGAAGCTTTCTTT. It encodes CASSPDGTEAFF.

The chain links TRBV7-9 to TRBJ2-2, with 11 bases lining up with TRBD2. The J segment lost 3 bases and the V segment lost 5 bases, leaving 8 bases of the junction unmatched. The germline V gene has CDR1 SEHNR and CDR2 FQNEAQ (reference sequence). There are 17 residues in the CDR3. CDR3 loop: CASSPPALAGDTGELFF. The CDR3 DNA sequence: TGTGCCAGCAGCCCGCCCGCACTAGCGGGAGACACCGGGGAGCTGTTTTTT.

In the case of this clone: The junction and the germline gene differ at one end; a read error may be behind it. This chain connects TRBV4-1 to TRBJ2-7, with no clear D. The CDR3 length is 13 residues. The germline V gene encodes CDR1 MGHRA and CDR2 YSYEKL. The CDR3 reads CASSAQVSHEQYF. The CDR3 bases are TGCGCCAGCAGCGCCCAGGTCTCCCACGAGCAGTACTTC.

The chain combines TRBV5-1 with TRBJ2-7; D might be TRBD1 or TRBD2, each matching 6 bases. Deletions cut 5 bases from V and 3 bases from J, with 18 bases between. This CDR3 is 15 amino acids long. In germline, CDR1 is SGHRS, CDR2 YFSETQ. The CDR3 is CASSYIYRGDYEQYF. In DNA form, the CDR3 reads TGCGCCAGCAGTTATATCTATAGGGGGGACTACGAGCAGTACTTC.

The J gene is TRBJ2-1, the V gene TRBV28; D unresolved. Trimming took 1 base from V and 8 from J, leaving 0 bases between them. This CDR3 is 10 amino acids long. The germline V gene has CDR1 MDHEN and CDR2 SYDVKM. The CDR3 DNA sequence: TGTGCCAGCAGTTTATATGAGCAGTTCTTC. This codes for CASSLYEQFF.

The chain couples TRBV11-2 to TRBJ1-2; possible D gene TRBD1, 5 bases. The CDR3 has 12 residues. V was shortened by 0 bases and J by 10 bases, with 9 bases between the two germline ends. Germline loops: CDR1 SGHAT, CDR2 FQNNGV. CDR3 residues: CASSLDGGDYTF. The CDR3 DNA sequence: TGTGCCAGCAGCTTAGATGGGGGGGACTACACCTTC.

The J gene is TRBJ2-7, the V gene TRBV7-6; tentative D call: TRBD2 (5 bases). V gave up 8 bases and J gave up 2 bases, with 13 bases separating them. CDR1 and CDR2 from the germline V gene are SGHVS and FNYEAQ. CDR3 length: 13 residues. The CDR3 region is CASGFGETYEQYF. As DNA, the CDR3 is TGTGCCAGCGGGTTCGGGGAAACCTACGAGCAGTACTTC.

This clone was found once. The V and J genes are TRBV19 and TRBJ2-3, with D possibly TRBD1 on 5 matching bases. V gave up 3 bases and J gave up 2 bases, with 9 bases separating them. CDR1 LNHDA and CDR2 SQIVND come from the germline V gene (reference sequence). The CDR3 sequence is 14 residues long. The CDR3 reads CASSIVGATDTQYF. The CDR3 nucleotides read TGTGCCAGTAGTATTGTAGGGGCCACAGATACGCAGTATTTT.

This chain connects TRBV27 to TRBJ2-1; D is perhaps TRBD1 (6 bases). V lost 4 bases and J lost 5, with 12 bases in between. The CDR3 loop spans 14 amino acids. Germline V lookup: CDR1 MNHEY, CDR2 SMNVEV (reference sequence). CDR3 DNA: TGTGCCAGCAGTTATATCCGGGACAACAATGAGCAGTTCTTC. This translates into CASSYIRDNNEQFF.

The chain recombines TRBV9 with TRBJ1-1; D is possibly TRBD1 (5 bases). The ends were cut back, 6 bases at V and 2 bases at J, with 23 bases in the middle. The CDR3 runs 17 residues. CDR1 and CDR2 from the germline V gene are SGDLS and YYNGEE. CDR3 in amino acids: CASKRYQGVLQNTEAFF. CDR3 coding DNA: TGTGCCAGCAAAAGGTACCAAGGGGTTCTTCAAAACACTGAAGCTTTCTTT.